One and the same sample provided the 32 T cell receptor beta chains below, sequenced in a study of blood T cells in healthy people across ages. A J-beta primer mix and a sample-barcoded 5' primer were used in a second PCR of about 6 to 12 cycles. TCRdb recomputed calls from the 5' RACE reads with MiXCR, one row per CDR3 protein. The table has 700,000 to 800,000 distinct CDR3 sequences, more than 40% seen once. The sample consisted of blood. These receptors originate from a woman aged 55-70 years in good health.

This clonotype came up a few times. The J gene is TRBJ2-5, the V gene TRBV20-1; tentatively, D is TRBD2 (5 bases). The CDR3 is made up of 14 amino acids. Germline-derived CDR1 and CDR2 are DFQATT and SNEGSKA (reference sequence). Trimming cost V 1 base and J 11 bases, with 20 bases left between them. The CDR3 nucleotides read TGCAGTGCTAGAGCTGGAACTAGGTCCAATGAGCAGTACTTC. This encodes CSARAGTRSNEQYF.

In DNA, the CDR3 is TGCAGTGCTAGAGGATTGGCGACTAGCGGGAACACTGAGCAGTTCTTC. It specifies CSARGLATSGNTEQFF. The V call is TRBV20-1, the J call TRBJ2-1, with TRBD2 matching 11 bases. Germline V gene sequence: CDR1 DFQATT, CDR2 SNEGSKA (reference sequence). The CDR3 is 16 residues long. The V gene end was trimmed by 1 base and the J gene end by 9 bases; junction bases not matched to a gene: 11.

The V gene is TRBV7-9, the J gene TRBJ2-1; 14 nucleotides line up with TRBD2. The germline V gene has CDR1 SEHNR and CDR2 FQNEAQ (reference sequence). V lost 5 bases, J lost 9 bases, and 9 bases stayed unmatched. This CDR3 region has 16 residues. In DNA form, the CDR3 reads TGTGCCAGCAGCCACCCGGGACTAGCGGGAGCGGTTGAGCAGTTCTTC. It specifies CASSHPGLAGAVEQFF.

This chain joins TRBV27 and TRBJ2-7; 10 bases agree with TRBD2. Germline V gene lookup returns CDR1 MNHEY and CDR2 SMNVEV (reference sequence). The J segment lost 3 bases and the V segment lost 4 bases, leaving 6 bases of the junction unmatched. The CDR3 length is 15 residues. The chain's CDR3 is CASSSTRTSGYEQYF. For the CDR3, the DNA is TGTGCCAGCAGTTCAACCCGGACTAGCGGCTACGAGCAGTACTTC.

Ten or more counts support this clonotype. The CDR3 nucleotides are TGTGCCAGCAGTTTAGGGCATCAAGAGACCCAGTACTTC. This encodes CASSLGHQETQYF. The V and J genes are TRBV27 and TRBJ2-5; D is uncertain. The CDR3 is made up of 13 amino acids. Germline CDR1 MNHEY, CDR2 SMNVEV (reference sequence). Trimming removed 2 bases from V and 2 bases from J, with 6 bases in between.

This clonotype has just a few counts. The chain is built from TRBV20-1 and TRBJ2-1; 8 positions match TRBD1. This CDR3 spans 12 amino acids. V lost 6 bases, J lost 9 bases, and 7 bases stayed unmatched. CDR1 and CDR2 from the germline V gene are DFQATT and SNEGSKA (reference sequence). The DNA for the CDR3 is TGCAGTGCCTCGGACAGGGCTTTTGAGCAGTTCTTC. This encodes CSASDRAFEQFF.

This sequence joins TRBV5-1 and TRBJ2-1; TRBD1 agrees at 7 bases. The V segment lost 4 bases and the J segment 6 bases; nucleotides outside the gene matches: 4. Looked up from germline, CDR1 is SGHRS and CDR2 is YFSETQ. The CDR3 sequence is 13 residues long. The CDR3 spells CASSPGQTNEQFF. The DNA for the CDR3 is TGCGCCAGCAGCCCGGGACAGACCAATGAGCAGTTCTTC.

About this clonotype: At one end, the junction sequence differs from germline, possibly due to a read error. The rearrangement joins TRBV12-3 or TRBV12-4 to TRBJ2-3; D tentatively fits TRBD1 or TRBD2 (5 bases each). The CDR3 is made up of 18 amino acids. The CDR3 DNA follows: TGTGCCAGCAGTACTTCCGGGACCCTCGCCGGGTACACAGACACGCAGTATTTT. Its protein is CASSTSGTLAGYTDTQYF.

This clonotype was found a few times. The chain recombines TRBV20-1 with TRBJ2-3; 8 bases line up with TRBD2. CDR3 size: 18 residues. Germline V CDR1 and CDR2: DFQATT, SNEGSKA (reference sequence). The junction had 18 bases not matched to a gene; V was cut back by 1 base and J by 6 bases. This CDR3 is CSARGGGTRKLVKDTQYF. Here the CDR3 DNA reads TGCAGTGCTAGAGGGGGGGGGACTAGAAAATTAGTCAAGGATACGCAGTATTTT.

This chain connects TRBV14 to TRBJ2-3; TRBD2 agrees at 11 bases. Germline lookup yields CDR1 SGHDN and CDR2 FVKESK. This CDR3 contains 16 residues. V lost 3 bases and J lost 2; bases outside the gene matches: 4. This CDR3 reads CASSHRLAGPTDTQYF. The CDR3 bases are TGTGCCAGCAGCCATCGACTAGCGGGACCCACAGATACGCAGTATTTT.

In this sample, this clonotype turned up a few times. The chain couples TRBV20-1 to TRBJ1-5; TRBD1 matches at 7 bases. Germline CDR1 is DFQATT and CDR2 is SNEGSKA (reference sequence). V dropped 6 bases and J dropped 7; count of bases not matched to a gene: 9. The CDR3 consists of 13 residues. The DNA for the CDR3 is TGCAGTGCCCAGGGGGGGCATCAACAGCCCCAGCATTTT. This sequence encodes CSAQGGHQQPQHF.

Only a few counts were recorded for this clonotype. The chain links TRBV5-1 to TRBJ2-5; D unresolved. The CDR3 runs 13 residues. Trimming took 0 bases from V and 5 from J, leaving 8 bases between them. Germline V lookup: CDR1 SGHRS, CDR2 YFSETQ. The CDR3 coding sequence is TGCGCCAGCAGCTTGGAGGCACAGGAGACCCAGTACTTC. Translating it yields CASSLEAQETQYF.

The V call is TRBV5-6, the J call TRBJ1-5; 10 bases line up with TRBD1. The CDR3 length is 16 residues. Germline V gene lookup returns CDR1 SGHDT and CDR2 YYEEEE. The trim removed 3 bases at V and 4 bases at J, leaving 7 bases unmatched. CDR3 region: CASSWRTGGRNQPQHF. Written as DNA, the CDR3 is TGTGCCAGCAGCTGGAGGACAGGGGGACGAAATCAGCCCCAGCATTTT.

CDR3 sequence reads: CASSLLTSGSGETQYF. CDR3 nucleotides: TGTGCCAGCAGCTTACTGACTAGCGGGAGTGGGGAGACCCAGTACTTC. The rearrangement uses TRBV11-2 and TRBJ2-5, with 12 bases fitting TRBD2. CDR3 length: 16 residues. Trimming cost V 2 bases and J 5 bases; bases outside gene matches: 6. Germline V CDR1 and CDR2: SGHAT, FQNNGV.

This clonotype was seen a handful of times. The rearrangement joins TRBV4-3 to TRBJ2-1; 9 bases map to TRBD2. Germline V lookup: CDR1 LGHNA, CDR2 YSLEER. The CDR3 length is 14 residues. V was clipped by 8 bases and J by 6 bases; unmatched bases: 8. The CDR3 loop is CASLSGRRINEQFF. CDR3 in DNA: TGCGCCAGCCTGAGCGGGAGGAGAATCAATGAGCAGTTCTTC.

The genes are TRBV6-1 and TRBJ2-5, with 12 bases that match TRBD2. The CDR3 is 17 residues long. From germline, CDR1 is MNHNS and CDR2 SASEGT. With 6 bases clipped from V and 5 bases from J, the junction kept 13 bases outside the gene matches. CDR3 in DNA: TGTGCCAGCAGCCCCAGACTAGCGGGGGCGCCGGGTGAGACCCAGTACTTC. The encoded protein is CASSPRLAGAPGETQYF.

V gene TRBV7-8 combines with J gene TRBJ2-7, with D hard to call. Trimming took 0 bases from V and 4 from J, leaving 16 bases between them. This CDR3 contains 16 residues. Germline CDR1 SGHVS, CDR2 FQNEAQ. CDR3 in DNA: TGTGCCAGCAGCTTAGCGAGTCGGCCGCCCGGATACGAGCAGTACTTC. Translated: CASSLASRPPGYEQYF.

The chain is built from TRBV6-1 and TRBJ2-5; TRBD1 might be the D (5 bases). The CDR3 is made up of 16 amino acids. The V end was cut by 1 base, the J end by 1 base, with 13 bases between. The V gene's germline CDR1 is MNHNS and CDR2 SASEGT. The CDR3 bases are TGTGCCAGCAGTGAAGGAGAAGGGGCAGCCCAAGAGACCCAGTACTTC. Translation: CASSEGEGAAQETQYF.

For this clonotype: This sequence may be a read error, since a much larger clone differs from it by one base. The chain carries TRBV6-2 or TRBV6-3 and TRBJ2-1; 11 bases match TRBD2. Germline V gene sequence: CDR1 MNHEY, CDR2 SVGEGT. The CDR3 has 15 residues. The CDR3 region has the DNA TGTGTCAGCAGTTACGGGCTAGCGGGAGGTGTTGAGCAGTTCTTC. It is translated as CVSSYGLAGGVEQFF.

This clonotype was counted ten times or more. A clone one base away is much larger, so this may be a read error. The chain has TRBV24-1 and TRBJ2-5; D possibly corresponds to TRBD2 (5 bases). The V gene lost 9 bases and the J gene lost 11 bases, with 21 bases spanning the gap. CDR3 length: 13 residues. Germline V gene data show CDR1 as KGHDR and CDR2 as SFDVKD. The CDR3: CATGPRGSEEQYF. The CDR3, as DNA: TGTGCCACCGGCCCGAGAGGATCGGAGGAGCAGTACTTC.

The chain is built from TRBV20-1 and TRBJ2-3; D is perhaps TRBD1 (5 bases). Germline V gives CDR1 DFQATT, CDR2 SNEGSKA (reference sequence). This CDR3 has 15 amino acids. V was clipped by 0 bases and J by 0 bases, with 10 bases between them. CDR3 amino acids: CSAREPAGSTDTQYF. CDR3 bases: TGCAGTGCTAGAGAGCCGGCAGGGAGCACAGATACGCAGTATTTT.

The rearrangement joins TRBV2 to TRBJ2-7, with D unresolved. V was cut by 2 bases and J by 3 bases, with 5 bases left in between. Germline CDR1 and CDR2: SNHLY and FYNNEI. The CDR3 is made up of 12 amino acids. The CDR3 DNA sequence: TGTGCCAGCAGTGAAAGCGTCTACGAGCAGTACTTC. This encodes CASSESVYEQYF. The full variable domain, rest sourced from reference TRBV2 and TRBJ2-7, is EPEVTQTPSHQVTQMGQEVILRCVPISNHLYFYWYRQILGQKVEFLVSFYNNEISEKSEIFDDQFSVERPDGSNFTLKIRSTKLEDSAMYFCASSESVYEQYFGPGTRLTVT.

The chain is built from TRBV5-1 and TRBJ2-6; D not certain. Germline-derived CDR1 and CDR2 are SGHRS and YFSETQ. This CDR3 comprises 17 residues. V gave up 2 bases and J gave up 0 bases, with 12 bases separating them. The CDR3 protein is CASSFHLRPSGANVLTF. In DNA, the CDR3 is TGCGCCAGCAGCTTCCACCTACGGCCCTCTGGGGCCAACGTCCTGACTTTC.

The CDR3 region is CATSGQGQETQYF. CDR3 in DNA: TGTGCCACGTCGGGACAGGGCCAAGAGACCCAGTACTTC. This chain links TRBV24-1 with TRBJ2-5; 9 bases map to TRBD1. V was clipped by 10 bases and J by 1 base; unmatched bases: 3. From germline, CDR1 is KGHDR and CDR2 SFDVKD. This CDR3 spans 13 amino acids.

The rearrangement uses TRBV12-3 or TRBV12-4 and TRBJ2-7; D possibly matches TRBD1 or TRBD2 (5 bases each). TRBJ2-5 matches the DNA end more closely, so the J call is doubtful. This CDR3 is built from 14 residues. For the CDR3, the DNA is TGTGCCAGCAGTTCCCCATGGGGGAGAGGGACCCAGTACTTC. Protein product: CASSSPWGRGTQYF.

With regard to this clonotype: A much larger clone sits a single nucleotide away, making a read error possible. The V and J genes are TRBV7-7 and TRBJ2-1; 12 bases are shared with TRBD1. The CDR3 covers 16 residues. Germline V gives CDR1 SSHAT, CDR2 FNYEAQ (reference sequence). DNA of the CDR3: TGTGCTGGCAGCAAGAATCCGGGACAGGGGGCGGGTGAGCAGTTCTTC. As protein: CAGSKNPGQGAGEQFF.

The CDR3 spells CSARDGTSGGSGFF. The DNA of the CDR3 is TGCAGTGCTAGAGACGGGACTAGCGGGGGGTCGGGGTTCTTC. V gene TRBV20-1 combines with J gene TRBJ2-1; 15 bases map to TRBD2. The germline CDR1 and CDR2 sequences are DFQATT and SNEGSKA (reference sequence). With 0 bases clipped from V and 15 bases from J, the junction kept 6 bases outside the gene matches. CDR3 length: 14 amino acids.

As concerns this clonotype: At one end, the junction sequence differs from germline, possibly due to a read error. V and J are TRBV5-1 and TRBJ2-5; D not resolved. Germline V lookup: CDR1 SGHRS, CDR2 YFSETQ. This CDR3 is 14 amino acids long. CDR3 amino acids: CASSLGTSQEAQYF. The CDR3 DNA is TGCGCCAGCAGCTTGGGAACATCGCAAGAGGCCCAGTACTTC.

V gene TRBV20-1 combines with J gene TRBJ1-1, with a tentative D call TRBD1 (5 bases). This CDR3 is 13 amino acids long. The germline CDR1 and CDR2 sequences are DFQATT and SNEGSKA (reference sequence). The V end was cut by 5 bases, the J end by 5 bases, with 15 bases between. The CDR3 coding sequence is TGCAGTGCTCCCTTGGGGGGGAGGACTGAAGCTTTCTTT. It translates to CSAPLGGRTEAFF.

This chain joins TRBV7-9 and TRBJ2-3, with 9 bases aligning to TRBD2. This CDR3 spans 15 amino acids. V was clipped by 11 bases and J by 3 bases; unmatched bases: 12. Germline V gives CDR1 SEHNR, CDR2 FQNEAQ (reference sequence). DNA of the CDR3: TGTGCCTGCTCCGCGGGGGGGGTTGAAACAGATACGCAGTATTTT. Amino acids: CACSAGGVETDTQYF.

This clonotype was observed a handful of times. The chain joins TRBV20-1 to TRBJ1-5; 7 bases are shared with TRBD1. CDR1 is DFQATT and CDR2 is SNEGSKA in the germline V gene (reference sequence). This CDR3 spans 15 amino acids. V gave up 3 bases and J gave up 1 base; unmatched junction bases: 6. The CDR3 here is CSASRGGPSNQPQHF. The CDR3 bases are TGCAGTGCTAGTAGAGGGGGCCCCAGCAATCAGCCCCAGCATTTT.

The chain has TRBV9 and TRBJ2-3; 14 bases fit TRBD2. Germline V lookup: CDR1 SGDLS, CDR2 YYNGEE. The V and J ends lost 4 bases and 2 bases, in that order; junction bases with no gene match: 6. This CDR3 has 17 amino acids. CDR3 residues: CASSTRLAGGLTDTQYF. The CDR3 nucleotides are TGTGCCAGCAGCACCCGACTAGCGGGGGGGCTCACAGATACGCAGTATTTT.